This T cell receptor (beta chain) is from a study of beta chain features in type 1 diabetes. Study as a whole: All samples combined gave just under 110 million sorted cells for examination. Study-wide points: Within each of all four CD4+ subsets, Type 1 diabetes patients had TCRB CDR3s that were moderately but significantly shorter. PCR might favor shorter templates, equally in patients and controls.

V was pared by 0 bases and J by 6 bases, with 9 bases of the junction left unmatched. The germline CDR1 and CDR2 sequences are SGHRS and YFSETQ. This CDR3 contains 16 residues. The entirety of the isolated RNA underwent reverse transcription, so expressed TCRB transcripts were sequenced. Only in-frame clones appear in the TCRdb table, and some are missing; sequencing was by immunoSEQ multiplex PCR. This table has fewer than 25,000 clones, about 50% appearing once. In this sample, this clone turned up a few times. Its matching antigen is unknown. CD4+ cells of the naive, central memory, regulatory and stem cell-like memory types were sorted via CD45RO/CCR7/CD25/CD127/CD95/CD27.

The rearrangement joins TRBV5-1 to TRBJ2-7, with 10 bases that match TRBD1. The sequence was collected from a young man in good health. The sequencing input was stem cell memory CD4+ T cells from blood. The CDR3 region has the DNA TGCGCCAGCAGCTTGGTTTCGGGACAGGGGATAGGCGAGCAGTACTTC. Protein product: CASSLVSGQGIGEQYF.